These 25 T cell receptor beta chains share one sample of origin, sequenced in a study of blood T cell repertoires in COVID-19. Using immunoSEQ multiplex PCR, the repertoire was profiled, and TCRdb retains in-frame clones only, with some absent. Among approximately 250,000 clones listed, about 83% were seen once. The sample consisted of peripheral blood. The receptors derive from a woman aged 50 to 65 with acute or convalescent COVID-19.

The chain carries TRBV20-1 and TRBJ1-4; a weak D match, TRBD1 (6 bases). CDR3 length: 10 amino acids. Trimming took off 6 bases at V and 8 bases at J, with 7 bases between the two ends. Germline lookup yields CDR1 DFQATT and CDR2 SNEGSKA (reference sequence). The DNA for the CDR3 is TGCAGTGCGGGGGCGGAAAAACTGTTTTTT. It encodes CSAGAEKLFF.

Here the CDR3 DNA reads TGTGCCAGCAGTGATCGACTAGCGGGAAGCTACGAGCAGTACTTC. This encodes CASSDRLAGSYEQYF. This chain connects TRBV6-1 to TRBJ2-7, with TRBD2 matching 11 bases. Per germline, CDR1 MNHNS and CDR2 SASEGT. The CDR3 loop spans 15 amino acids. Trimming removed 3 bases from V and 3 bases from J; junction bases left unmatched: 4.

This clone occurred once. This chain connects TRBV6-5 to TRBJ2-1, with TRBD2 identical over 8 bases. Germline V gene data show CDR1 as MNHEY and CDR2 as SVGAGI. V shed 7 bases, J shed 6 bases, and the junction held 8 bases outside the gene matches. This CDR3 comprises 14 residues. CDR3 in amino acids: CASMSPGTSNEQFF. CDR3 coding DNA: TGTGCCAGCATGAGCCCCGGGACTAGCAATGAGCAGTTCTTC.

The chain uses TRBV30 and TRBJ2-1; 7 bases fit TRBD1. Germline-derived CDR1 and CDR2 are GTSNPN and SVGIG (reference sequence). The CDR3 sequence is 15 residues long. V was clipped by 2 bases and J by 6 bases; unmatched bases: 10. For the CDR3, the DNA is TGTGCCTGGAGTCCCGACGACAGGGACGGCAATGAGCAGTTCTTC. This codes for CAWSPDDRDGNEQFF.

The J gene is TRBJ1-3, the V gene TRBV29-1, with unresolved D. The germline V and J ends were trimmed by 2 bases and 2 bases, with 4 bases remaining between them. From germline, CDR1 is SQVTM and CDR2 ANQGSEA. The CDR3 consists of 12 residues. The CDR3 DNA follows: TGCAGCGTTGAACAGGCTGGAAACACCATATATTTT. Translated: CSVEQAGNTIYF.

This chain links TRBV5-1 with TRBJ2-1, with a weak D call TRBD1 (6 bases). This CDR3 spans 15 amino acids. CDR1 SGHRS and CDR2 YFSETQ come from the germline V gene. Trimming stripped 0 bases from V and 2 bases from J, with 9 bases between. In DNA form, the CDR3 reads TGCGCCAGCAGCTTGGATGGGACAACCTACAATGAGCAGTTCTTC. It encodes CASSLDGTTYNEQFF.

The chain combines TRBV6-4 with TRBJ2-1, with 7 bases identical to TRBD1. The germline gives CDR1 MRHNA, CDR2 SNTAGT. The V segment lost 4 bases and the J segment 4 bases; nucleotides outside the gene matches: 10. The CDR3 is 16 residues long. The CDR3 spells CASSALQGKGYNEQFF. CDR3 sequence (DNA): TGTGCCAGCAGTGCTCTACAGGGGAAAGGTTACAATGAGCAGTTCTTC.

Note on this clone: This sample also contains other DNA sequences that code for the same CDR3. The chain is built from TRBV28 and TRBJ1-5; tentatively, D is TRBD1 (6 bases). Germline values: CDR1 MDHEN, CDR2 SYDVKM. V shed 1 base and J shed 6 bases, with 13 bases lying between them. CDR3 length equals 15 residues. Written as DNA, the CDR3 is TGTGCCAGCAGTTTATACGCAGGGGAAGGTCAGCCCCAGCATTTT. Its protein is CASSLYAGEGQPQHF.

The chain is built from TRBV11-3 and TRBJ1-1; D uncertain. Germline CDR1 is SGHNT and CDR2 is YENEEA. V lost 3 bases and J lost 2, with 7 bases in between. There are 13 residues in the CDR3. CDR3 sequence: CASSLAGNTEAFF. CDR3 DNA: TGTGCCAGCAGCTTGGCGGGAAACACTGAAGCTTTCTTT.

V is TRBV19 and J is TRBJ1-1, with D tentatively TRBD1 (5 bases). The CDR3 is 13 residues long. V gave up 5 bases and J gave up 5 bases, with 12 bases separating them. Germline V gene data show CDR1 as LNHDA and CDR2 as SQIVND (reference sequence). CDR3 DNA sequence: TGTGCCAGTAGTCCACACGGGGGGACTGAAGCTTTCTTT. Translated: CASSPHGGTEAFF.

This chain connects TRBV28 to TRBJ1-5; D is uncertain. The CDR3 length is 14 residues. V was trimmed by 6 bases and J by 9 bases, leaving 18 bases between them. Germline assignment: CDR1 MDHEN and CDR2 SYDVKM. For the CDR3, the DNA is TGTGCCAGCAGCCCGTTAACGGGGTTACCGCCCCAGCATTTT. Protein sequence: CASSPLTGLPPQHF.

The rearrangement links TRBV3-1 (or the pseudogene TRBV3-2) to TRBJ2-7, with 10 bases lining up with TRBD1. The V gene's germline CDR1 is LGHDT and CDR2 YNNKEL (reference sequence). The CDR3 length is 14 residues. With 4 bases clipped from V and 1 base from J, the junction kept 1 base outside the gene matches. CDR3 region: CASSPGQGSYEQYF. For the CDR3, the DNA is TGTGCCAGCAGCCCGGGACAGGGGTCCTACGAGCAGTACTTC.

The table lists this clone with a few counts. V gene TRBV4-1 combines with J gene TRBJ2-7; TRBD2 is a possible D gene (6 bases). Trimming shortened V by 1 base and J by 6 bases, and 16 bases separated the two germline ends. CDR1 and CDR2 (germline): MGHRA, YSYEKL. This CDR3 spans 15 amino acids. The CDR3 bases are TGCGCCAGCAGCCAAGGTAGCGGTTTATTCGGCGAGCAGTACTTC. It is translated as CASSQGSGLFGEQYF.

This clone was picked up a small number of times. The rearrangement uses TRBV27 and TRBJ2-7; tentative D call: TRBD2 (7 bases). Germline loops: CDR1 MNHEY, CDR2 SMNVEV (reference sequence). Trimming cost V 5 bases and J 1 base, with 15 bases left between them. CDR3 size: 15 residues. The CDR3 DNA reads as TGTGCCAGCAGTCACCAGGGGCGGGAGTCCTACGAGCAGTACTTC. Translated: CASSHQGRESYEQYF.

CDR3 loop: CASSLSAGQPQHF. Written as DNA, the CDR3 is TGTGCCAGCAGTTTATCTGCAGGTCAGCCCCAGCATTTT. The chain is built from TRBV28 and TRBJ1-5; D is ambiguous. V lost 1 base and J 6 bases, leaving 7 bases between the germline ends. Germline-derived CDR1 and CDR2 are MDHEN and SYDVKM. The CDR3 is made up of 13 amino acids.

In nucleotides, the CDR3 is TGTGCCAGCAGTTACGCCGGGGAAAAACTGTTTTTT. The encoded protein is CASSYAGEKLFF. J is TRBJ1-4 and V is TRBV6-2 or TRBV6-3; D call uncertain. Trimming took 2 bases from V and 8 from J, leaving 6 bases between them. The CDR3 has 12 residues. Germline V gene lookup returns CDR1 MNHEY and CDR2 SVGEGT.

The chain couples TRBV10-3 to TRBJ2-3, with TRBD2 matching over 13 bases. With 10 bases clipped from V and 1 base from J, the junction kept 14 bases outside the gene matches. Germline CDR1 and CDR2: ENHRY and SYGVKD. The CDR3 totals 18 residues. The CDR3 sequence: CATVKGTSGEVGTDTQYF. The CDR3 DNA reads as TGTGCCACCGTGAAAGGGACTAGCGGGGAGGTGGGCACAGATACGCAGTATTTT.

In the case of this clone: The junction departs from germline at one end; a sequencing error may be responsible. V is TRBV15 and J is TRBJ2-6; D gene unclear. The germline gives CDR1 LNHNV, CDR2 YYDKDF (reference sequence). The CDR3 sequence is 15 residues long. CDR3 sequence: CATSGDPAGANVLTF. CDR3 in DNA: TGTGCCACCAGCGGAGACCCTGCGGGGGCCAACGTCCTGACTTTC.

This clone was recorded only once. This rearrangement joins TRBV24-1 to TRBJ2-3, with 9 nucleotides matching TRBD1. V lost 4 bases to trimming and J lost 4 bases; unmatched junction nucleotides: 11. The CDR3 is 17 amino acids. Per the germline V gene, CDR1 is KGHDR and CDR2 is SFDVKD. CDR3 loop: CATSDRGTGNQADTQYF. The CDR3 bases are TGTGCCACCAGTGACAGAGGGACAGGGAATCAAGCAGATACGCAGTATTTT.

CDR3 loop: CAWSGLRGTEAFF. The CDR3, as DNA: TGTGCCTGGAGTGGCCTGAGGGGGACTGAAGCTTTCTTT. This chain connects TRBV30 to TRBJ1-1; TRBD1 might be the D (6 bases). Germline CDR1 and CDR2: GTSNPN and SVGIG (reference sequence). V was trimmed by 1 base and J by 5 bases, leaving 11 bases between them. The CDR3 extends over 13 amino acids.

The rearrangement joins TRBV4-3 to TRBJ1-1; unclear D gene. CDR3 size: 15 residues. Germline-derived CDR1 and CDR2 are LGHNA and YSLEER. V was cut by 4 bases and J by 0 bases, with 12 bases left in between. The DNA of the CDR3 is TGCGCCAGCAGCCTCAACGCGGCGATGAACACTGAAGCTTTCTTT. Protein product: CASSLNAAMNTEAFF.

The rearrangement links TRBV2 to TRBJ2-2; a weak D match, TRBD1 (5 bases). CDR3 length equals 14 residues. V was trimmed by 6 bases and J by 1 base, leaving 9 bases between them. The V gene's germline CDR1 is SNHLY and CDR2 FYNNEI. The chain's CDR3 is CASRRGQNTGELFF. The CDR3 DNA follows: TGTGCCAGCAGACGCGGACAGAACACCGGGGAGCTGTTTTTT. The whole variable domain, filled in from reference TRBV2 and TRBJ2-2, reads EPEVTQTPSHQVTQMGQEVILRCVPISNHLYFYWYRQILGQKVEFLVSFYNNEISEKSEIFDDQFSVERPDGSNFTLKIRSTKLEDSAMYFCASRRGQNTGELFFGEGSRLTVL.

This sequence joins TRBV5-1 and TRBJ1-5, with D unclear. The length of the CDR3 is 14 residues. Trimming removed 4 bases from V and 6 bases from J, with 14 bases in between. The V gene's germline CDR1 is SGHRS and CDR2 YFSETQ. Here the CDR3 DNA reads TGCGCCAGCAGCCTAGAAAACTTGGGTCAGCCCCAGCATTTT. It yields the protein CASSLENLGQPQHF.

The CDR3 DNA sequence: TGTGCCAGCAGTGAAGCGCTTTTCCGCGGCGAGCAGTACTTC. Amino acid sequence: CASSEALFRGEQYF. The chain carries TRBV6-1 and TRBJ2-7, with D hard to call. Germline values: CDR1 MNHNS, CDR2 SASEGT. V gave up 0 bases and J gave up 6 bases, with 12 bases separating them. The CDR3 runs to 14 residues.

A note on this clone: Other DNA variants within this sample encode the same CDR3. The J gene is TRBJ1-4, the V gene TRBV5-1; 9 nucleotides match TRBD1. Losses at the gene ends were 4 bases for V and 5 bases for J; bases not matched to a gene: 3. Looked up from germline, CDR1 is SGHRS and CDR2 is YFSETQ. The CDR3 is made up of 14 amino acids. This chain's CDR3 is CASSPGQGNEKLFF. Here the CDR3 DNA reads TGCGCCAGCAGCCCCGGACAGGGGAATGAAAAACTGTTTTTT.